This is a list of T cell receptor beta chains from one sample in a study of Graves' ophthalmopathy and Graves' hyperthyroidism. From the multiplex PCR reads, TCRdb called clonotypes with MiXCR, one entry per CDR3 protein. The sample carries more than 1,000,000 distinct CDR3 sequences, 36% recorded once. The sequencing input was peripheral blood or thyroid tissue (not recorded which). Receptors were obtained from an adult man with Graves' hyperthyroidism. The CDR3 runs from the conserved cysteine through the conserved F or W. The D gene is left open where the match is weak. Size values are once, few and many counts, or a class for expanded clones, and some rows have none.

V: TRBV5-1
size: many
length: 18
D: TRBD2
J: TRBJ2-6
DNA: TGCGCCAGCAGCTCCCACGCCGGAGCGGGGGGTCGGGCCAACGTCCTGACTTTC
CDR3: CASSSHAGAGGRANVLTF

V: TRBV2
size: few
length: 15
D: TRBD1
J: TRBJ2-7
DNA: TGTGCCAGCAGAACCGGGACAGGGGGCGCGTACGAGCAGTACTTC
CDR3: CASRTGTGGAYEQYF

V: TRBV6-6
size: many
length: 11
D: NA
J: TRBJ2-5
DNA: TGTGCCAGCACCGACCAAGAGACCCAGTACTTC
CDR3: CASTDQETQYF

V: TRBV29-1
size: NA
length: 12
D: NA
J: TRBJ2-7
DNA: TGCAGCGTTGATTCCTTCGGGGACGAGCAGTACTTC
CDR3: CSVDSFGDEQYF

V: TRBV7-9
size: many
length: 17
D: NA
J: TRBJ2-7
DNA: TGTGCCAGCAGCTTAGCTTCCCCCGCCCGCCGGTCCTACGAGCAGTACTTC
CDR3: CASSLASPARRSYEQYF

V: TRBV4-1
size: many
length: 16
D: NA
J: TRBJ2-7
DNA: TGCGCCAGCAGCCAAGATAGCGAAGAGTCCGTCTACGAGCAGTACTTC
CDR3: CASSQDSEESVYEQYF

V: TRBV6-5
size: NA
length: 17
D: TRBD2
J: TRBJ2-7
DNA: TGTGCCAGCAGTTGGACCCGACTAGCGGGGACAGCCTACGAGCAGTACTTC
CDR3: CASSWTRLAGTAYEQYF

V: TRBV7-2
size: NA
length: 17
D: NA
J: TRBJ1-3
DNA: TGTGCCAGCAGCCCTCGACAGTTCTCCAGGAGTGGAAACACCATATATTTT
CDR3: CASSPRQFSRSGNTIYF

V: TRBV4-1
size: NA
length: 17
D: TRBD1
J: TRBJ1-4
DNA: TGCGCCAGCAGCCAACCAGGGGGCCGAGTTGATAATGAAAAACTGTTTTTT
CDR3: CASSQPGGRVDNEKLFF

V: TRBV2
size: NA
length: 17
D: TRBD1
J: TRBJ2-6
DNA: TGTGCCAGCAGCCGGGGACAGGGGCCCTCTGGGGCCAACGTCCTGACTTTC
CDR3: CASSRGQGPSGANVLTF

V: TRBV7-2
size: few
length: 13
D: NA
J: TRBJ2-2
DNA: TGTGCCAGCAGCTTATTTCACACCGGGGAGCTGTTTTTT
CDR3: CASSLFHTGELFF

V: TRBV6-6
size: NA
length: 16
D: NA
J: TRBJ2-6
DNA: TGTGCCAGCAGGCCAGATACAGGGACCGGGGCCAACGTCCTGACTTTC
CDR3: CASRPDTGTGANVLTF

V: TRBV25-1
size: NA
length: 19
D: TRBD1
J: TRBJ1-2
DNA: TGTGCCAGCAGTGCGAATACCGGGACAGGGGCCAACGGAGACTATGGCTACACCTTC
CDR3: CASSANTGTGANGDYGYTF

V: TRBV25-1
size: once
length: 15
D: NA
J: TRBJ2-3
DNA: TGTGCCAGCAGTTTGTATCAGGGAGGCACAGATACGCAGTATTTT
CDR3: CASSLYQGGTDTQYF

V: TRBV10-2
size: NA
length: 16
D: NA
J: TRBJ1-5
DNA: TGTGCCAGCAGCGTTCAAGCTGACAGCAGAAATCAGCCCCAGCATTTT
CDR3: CASSVQADSRNQPQHF

V: TRBV29-1
size: many
length: 13
D: NA
J: TRBJ1-2
DNA: TGCAGCGTCGCCGGGACTTCCTCCTATGGCTACACCTTC
CDR3: CSVAGTSSYGYTF

V: TRBV4-2
size: NA
length: 15
D: TRBD2
J: TRBJ2-7
DNA: TGTGCCAGCAGCCAAGAACTAGCGGGAGGAAACGAGCAGTACTTC
CDR3: CASSQELAGGNEQYF